These 29 T cell receptor beta chains came from one sample sequenced in a study of T-cell memory formation after mild COVID-19. TCRdb ran MiXCR on the 5' RACE reads and lists one entry per CDR3 protein. The data hold 540,000 or so distinct CDR3 sequences, with about 20% observed a single time. The source material was PBMCs or a T cell subset sorted from them (not recorded which). The receptors come from an adult woman who had mild COVID-19 (a few samples of this study predate the infection). Cell type and time point are not known.

This chain joins TRBV29-1 and TRBJ2-5, with 12 bases matching TRBD1. From germline, CDR1 is SQVTM and CDR2 ANQGSEA. CDR3 length equals 14 residues. J was trimmed by 4 bases and V by 6 bases; bases with no gene match: 6. The CDR3 loop reads CSVGTGGNRETQYF. The CDR3 nucleotides are TGCAGCGTGGGGACAGGGGGCAATCGAGAGACCCAGTACTTC.

This clonotype was seen a handful of times. The chain is built from TRBV11-2 and TRBJ2-1; D possibly uses TRBD1 or TRBD2 (5 bases each). This CDR3 is built from 16 residues. Germline values: CDR1 SGHAT, CDR2 FQNNGV. The germline V and J ends were trimmed by 2 bases and 0 bases, with 11 bases remaining between them. The DNA of the CDR3 is TGTGCCAGCAGCTTAAGAGGGGATAGCTCCTACAATGAGCAGTTCTTC. Protein product: CASSLRGDSSYNEQFF.

This clonotype was detected a few times. The gene calls are TRBV2 and TRBJ2-2, with D possibly matching TRBD1 (6 bases). The CDR3 runs 15 residues. Germline V CDR1 and CDR2: SNHLY, FYNNEI. Trimming stripped 6 bases from V and 2 bases from J, with 13 bases between. The CDR3, as DNA: TGTGCCAGCAGATCGGGACACATCAACACCGGGGAGCTGTTTTTT. This sequence encodes CASRSGHINTGELFF.

The V gene is TRBV5-1, the J gene TRBJ2-2; 8 bases map to TRBD1. Germline assignment: CDR1 SGHRS and CDR2 YFSETQ. J gave up 7 bases and V 3 bases, and 8 bases lay outside the gene matches. The CDR3 has 15 amino acids. The CDR3 DNA is TGCGCCAGCAGCTCGAGGACAGGGTACGGCGGGGAGCTGTTTTTT. Amino acid sequence: CASSSRTGYGGELFF.

There are a few counts of this clonotype. The V gene is TRBV24-1, the J gene TRBJ1-6, with D possibly matching TRBD1 (5 bases). This CDR3 has 16 amino acids. Germline V gene sequence: CDR1 KGHDR, CDR2 SFDVKD. The V gene lost 1 base and the J gene lost 5 bases, with 11 bases spanning the gap. CDR3 region: CATSDFRTINNSPLHF. The CDR3 region has the DNA TGTGCCACCAGTGATTTTAGGACAATAAATAATTCACCCCTCCACTTT.

The genes are TRBV27 and TRBJ1-1; 7 nucleotides align to TRBD1. CDR3 size: 15 residues. CDR1 and CDR2 (germline): MNHEY, SMNVEV (reference sequence). With 3 bases clipped from V and 4 bases from J, the junction kept 8 bases outside the gene matches. CDR3 residues: CASSFDRVSSTEAFF. DNA for the CDR3: TGTGCCAGCAGTTTTGACAGGGTATCATCCACTGAAGCTTTCTTT.

Regarding this clonotype: One junction end disagrees with the germline gene, perhaps due to a read error. This sequence joins TRBV5-1 and TRBJ1-5; 7 bases line up with TRBD1. CDR1 and CDR2 from the germline V gene are SGHRS and YFSETQ. The CDR3 totals 14 residues. This CDR3 is CASSTGTDNEPQHF. The DNA for the CDR3 is TGCGCCAGCAGCACCGGGACAGACAATGAGCCCCAGCATTTT.

This clonotype was recorded many times. This chain connects TRBV6-6 to TRBJ2-7; either TRBD1 or TRBD2 may supply D (6 bases each). Trimming removed 2 bases at V and 4 bases at J, with 21 bases between. This CDR3 spans 17 amino acids. Germline V gene lookup returns CDR1 MNHNY and CDR2 SVGAGI (reference sequence). CDR3 sequence: CASSYLPGAISRYEQYF. CDR3 sequence (DNA): TGTGCCAGCAGTTACCTCCCGGGGGCTATCTCTAGATACGAGCAGTACTTC.

A few counts support this clonotype. V is TRBV20-1 and J is TRBJ2-3; the match to TRBD2 covers 10 bases. The V segment lost 4 bases and the J segment 5 bases; nucleotides outside the gene matches: 6. The CDR3 is 14 amino acids. CDR1 is DFQATT and CDR2 is SNEGSKA in the germline V gene (reference sequence). The CDR3 DNA sequence: TGCAGTGCTAATCAGCGGGAGGGCGAAGATACGCAGTATTTT. It encodes CSANQREGEDTQYF.

The gene calls are TRBV27 and TRBJ1-1; a possible D gene is TRBD1 (6 bases). The CDR3 consists of 15 residues. V was shortened by 3 bases and J by 3 bases, with 14 bases between the two germline ends. CDR1 and CDR2 from the germline V gene are MNHEY and SMNVEV (reference sequence). CDR3 DNA: TGTGCCAGCAGTTTGGCCTTCCGACAGGACACTGAAGCTTTCTTT. Amino acids: CASSLAFRQDTEAFF.

The sample holds a few counts of this clonotype. The chain has TRBV24-1 and TRBJ1-5; D call uncertain. The length of the CDR3 is 16 residues. V was clipped by 4 bases and J by 1 base, with 13 bases between them. CDR1 and CDR2 (germline): KGHDR, SFDVKD. Written as DNA, the CDR3 is TGTGCCACCAGTGACTCCGCGGGCACCAGCAATCAGCCCCAGCATTTT. It is translated as CATSDSAGTSNQPQHF.

The chain carries TRBV7-2 and TRBJ2-7, with D uncertain. The CDR3 is made up of 15 amino acids. Germline CDR1 reads SGHTA; CDR2 reads FQGNSA. Trimming removed 1 base at V and 2 bases at J, with 12 bases between. The CDR3 sequence: CASSLESTVTYEQYF. The CDR3 DNA follows: TGTGCCAGCAGCTTAGAATCGACTGTTACCTACGAGCAGTACTTC.

V gene TRBV28 combines with J gene TRBJ2-7; no clear D gene. From germline, CDR1 is MDHEN and CDR2 SYDVKM. V lost 4 bases, J lost 7 bases, and 8 bases lay in between. This CDR3 comprises 11 residues. The CDR3 protein is CASSSPREQYF. In nucleotides, the CDR3 is TGTGCCAGCAGTTCCCCGCGGGAGCAGTACTTC.

The chain uses TRBV6-1 and TRBJ2-1; no clear D. Germline CDR1 is MNHNS and CDR2 is SASEGT. This CDR3 is 14 amino acids long. Trimming shortened V by 4 bases and J by 2 bases, and 9 bases separated the two germline ends. As DNA, the CDR3 is TGTGCCAGCAGTGCCATCCGGGCCTACAATGAGCAGTTCTTC. This translates into CASSAIRAYNEQFF.

The chain links TRBV6-6 to TRBJ2-2, with 8 bases aligning to TRBD2. Germline V gives CDR1 MNHNY, CDR2 SVGAGI (reference sequence). The CDR3 is 16 residues long. With 4 bases clipped from V and 6 bases from J, the junction kept 10 bases outside the gene matches. The CDR3 spells CASSSGLAGAAGELFF. Written as DNA, the CDR3 is TGTGCCAGCAGTTCAGGACTAGCTGGCGCAGCCGGGGAGCTGTTTTTT.

This clonotype was found many times. The J gene is TRBJ2-1, the V gene TRBV13; the match to TRBD1 covers 8 bases. The germline V gene has CDR1 PRHDT and CDR2 FYEKMQ (reference sequence). The CDR3 loop spans 21 amino acids. V trimming: 4 bases; J trimming: 0 bases; junction bases outside the gene matches: 20. CDR3 nucleotide sequence: TGTGCCAGCAGCTCCTTTAAACCGGGACAGGAGGTTTCGAGCTCCTACAATGAGCAGTTCTTC. Translation gives CASSSFKPGQEVSSSYNEQFF.

The chain carries TRBV15 and TRBJ1-1; tentative D call: TRBD1 (5 bases). The CDR3 sequence is 16 residues long. V lost 1 base to trimming and J lost 3 bases, with 15 bases between them. Germline lookup yields CDR1 LNHNV and CDR2 YYDKDF (reference sequence). DNA of the CDR3: TGTGCCACCAGCAGAGGGGCGAGGAGGGGAGACACTGAAGCTTTCTTT. Translated, it gives CATSRGARRGDTEAFF.

About this clonotype itself: The germline gene is not matched at one end of the junction; a read error may be the cause. The chain employs TRBV5-6 and TRBJ2-5; possibly TRBD1 for D (6 bases). Per germline, CDR1 SGHDT and CDR2 YYEEEE. This CDR3 comprises 14 residues. CDR3 amino acids: CSSSLGSGAETQYF. CDR3 nucleotides: TGTTCCAGCAGCTTAGGATCAGGGGCAGAGACCCAGTACTTC.

This clonotype showed up just a few times. The rearrangement joins TRBV7-6 to TRBJ2-1; 11 bases match TRBD2. CDR3 size: 17 residues. CDR1 is SGHVS, CDR2 FNYEAQ, per germline. The ends lost 1 base at V and 5 bases at J; junction bases unmatched: 7. CDR3 nucleotide sequence: TGTGCCAGCAGCTTAGAGGCTAGCGGGGGGCATAACAATGAGCAGTTCTTC. Protein: CASSLEASGGHNNEQFF.

There are a few counts of this clonotype. The rearrangement joins TRBV10-3 to TRBJ2-3, with 11 bases fitting TRBD2. Germline V gene data show CDR1 as ENHRY and CDR2 as SYGVKD. The CDR3 length is 17 residues. V dropped 10 bases and J dropped 0; count of bases not matched to a gene: 12. DNA of the CDR3: TGTGCCACCGCGCGACTAGCGGGGACGACTAGCACAGATACGCAGTATTTT. Translation gives CATARLAGTTSTDTQYF.

In its sample, this clonotype was seen a few times. The rearrangement uses TRBV18 and TRBJ1-4, with D tentatively TRBD1 (5 bases). V was shortened by 5 bases and J by 8 bases, with 15 bases between the two germline ends. The germline V gene encodes CDR1 KGHSH and CDR2 LQKENI. The CDR3 loop spans 14 amino acids. In DNA form, the CDR3 reads TGTGCCAGCTCATATGGAGCGGGGCGGGAAAAACTGTTTTTT. It translates to CASSYGAGREKLFF.

This clonotype was detected only a few times. The chain combines TRBV5-5 with TRBJ1-4, with D hard to call. Germline assignment: CDR1 SGHKS and CDR2 YYEKEE (reference sequence). Deletions cut 3 bases from V and 7 bases from J, with 10 bases between. CDR3 length: 13 amino acids. CDR3 nucleotides: TGTGCCAGCAGCTCCCCTTCTAGTGAAAAACTGTTTTTT. Its translation is CASSSPSSEKLFF.

This rearrangement joins TRBV11-3 to TRBJ2-2; 7 bases fit TRBD2. Germline CDR1 is SGHNT and CDR2 is YENEEA. The CDR3 length is 16 residues. V was clipped by 1 base and J by 4 bases; unmatched bases: 6. The CDR3 coding sequence is TGTGCCAGCAGCTTAGGACGGGCGGGAGCCACCGGGGAGCTGTTTTTT. It specifies CASSLGRAGATGELFF.

This chain links TRBV5-4 with TRBJ1-2; TRBD1 is a possible D gene (6 bases). The V gene's germline CDR1 is SGHNT and CDR2 YYREEE (reference sequence). V shed 2 bases and J shed 1 base, with 12 bases lying between them. The CDR3 has 15 amino acids. CDR3 sequence reads: CASSFGGLNNYGYTF. CDR3 nucleotide sequence: TGTGCCAGCAGCTTCGGGGGGCTCAATAACTATGGCTACACCTTC.

The V and J genes are TRBV18 and TRBJ1-1, with 9 nucleotides matching TRBD1. This CDR3 is built from 19 residues. CDR1 is KGHSH, CDR2 LQKENI, per germline. Losses at the gene ends were 2 bases for V and 2 bases for J; bases not matched to a gene: 15. CDR3 coding DNA: TGTGCCAGCTCACCAGGGCCATGGCAGGCGACAGGGGGAAACACTGAAGCTTTCTTT. Translation gives CASSPGPWQATGGNTEAFF.

This chain uses TRBV20-1 with TRBJ2-2, with 7 bases aligning to TRBD1. The germline gives CDR1 DFQATT, CDR2 SNEGSKA (reference sequence). With V trimmed by 5 bases and J by 1 base, 4 bases remained unmatched. The CDR3 length is 14 residues. This CDR3 reads CSAQRGRNTGELFF. The CDR3 DNA reads TGCAGTGCTCAAAGGGGGCGGAACACCGGGGAGCTGTTTTTT.

This chain joins TRBV20-1 and TRBJ2-3; TRBD2 matches at 13 bases. Germline lookup yields CDR1 DFQATT and CDR2 SNEGSKA (reference sequence). The V segment lost 2 bases and the J segment 4 bases; nucleotides outside the gene matches: 9. CDR3 length: 17 residues. The CDR3 region has the DNA TGCAGTGCTAGATCTCCCGAACTAGCGGGAGGGGCAGATACGCAGTATTTT. Its translation is CSARSPELAGGADTQYF.

The sample holds one count of this clonotype. One end of the junction varies from germline; a read error may be responsible. The chain links TRBV4-3 to TRBJ2-5, with D uncertain. This CDR3 is built from 13 residues. Looked up from germline, CDR1 is LGHNA and CDR2 is YSLEER. The CDR3 here is CASSPDSQGTQYF. DNA for the CDR3: TGCGCCAGCAGCCCCGACTCCCAAGGGACCCAGTACTTC.

The rearrangement uses TRBV7-2 and TRBJ2-1, with 12 positions matching TRBD2. The J segment lost 2 bases and the V segment lost 4 bases, leaving 6 bases of the junction unmatched. The CDR3 loop spans 17 amino acids. Germline V gene sequence: CDR1 SGHTA, CDR2 FQGNSA. In nucleotides, the CDR3 is TGTGCCAGCAGCTCCCCACTAGCGGGGGGACCCTACAATGAGCAGTTCTTC. Translating gives CASSSPLAGGPYNEQFF.